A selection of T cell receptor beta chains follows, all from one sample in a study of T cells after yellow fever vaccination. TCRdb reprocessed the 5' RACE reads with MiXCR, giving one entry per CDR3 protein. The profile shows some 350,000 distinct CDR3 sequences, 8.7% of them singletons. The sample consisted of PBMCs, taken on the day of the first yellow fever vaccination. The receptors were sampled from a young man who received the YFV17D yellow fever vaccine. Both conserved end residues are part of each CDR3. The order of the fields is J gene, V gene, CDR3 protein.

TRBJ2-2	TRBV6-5	CASSLGDRYTGELFF
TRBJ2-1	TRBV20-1	CSARGGGLGYEQFF
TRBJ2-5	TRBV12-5	CASGLLSGSRQETQYF
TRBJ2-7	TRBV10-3	CASTDTYEQYF
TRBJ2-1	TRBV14	CASSHRSSYNEQFF
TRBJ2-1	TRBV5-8	CASSLEIYNEQFF
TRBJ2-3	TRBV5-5	CASSLLAPDTQYF
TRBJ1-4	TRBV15	CATSRDFQGTNEKLFF
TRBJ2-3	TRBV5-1	CASSLEAKPSQYF
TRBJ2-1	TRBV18	CASSNGLTSYNEQFF
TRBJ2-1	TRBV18	CASSPGGHRYNEQFF
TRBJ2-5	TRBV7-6	CASSQWVTQYF
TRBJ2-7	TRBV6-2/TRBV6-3	CASGRPYEQYF
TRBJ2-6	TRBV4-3	CASSQGPGHSGANVLTF
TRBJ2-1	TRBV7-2	CASSSRGAEQFF
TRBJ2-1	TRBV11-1	CASSSTEIGLAGGLSYNEQFF
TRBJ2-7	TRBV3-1	CASSQRTSGGRPYEQYF
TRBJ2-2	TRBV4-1	CASSHLGGTGELFF
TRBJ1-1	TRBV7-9	CASGDRRDSEAFF
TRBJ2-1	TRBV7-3	CASSGQGYNEQFF
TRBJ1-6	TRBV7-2	CASSYGQGNNSPLHF
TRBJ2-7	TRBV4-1	CASSGFGQGMREQYF
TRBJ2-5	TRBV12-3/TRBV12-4	CASSRLAGAQETQYF
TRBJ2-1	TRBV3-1	CASSRILAGLYNEQFF
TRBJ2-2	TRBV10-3	CAISEGVTPPNTGELFF
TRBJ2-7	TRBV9	CASSVADSYLAYEQYF
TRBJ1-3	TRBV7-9	CASSSKTGSSGNTIYF
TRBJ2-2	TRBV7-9	CASSLAGTTTNTGELFF
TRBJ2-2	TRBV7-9	CASSSFRGRRTGELFF